These 5 T cell receptor beta chains originate from one sample sequenced in a study of immune cell composition in non-small cell lung cancer. Normal lung sampling was at least 3 cm from the tumour, as distant as possible. Profiled with immunoSEQ multiplex PCR; TCRdb holds only in-frame clones, not every one. The sample lists approximately 1,600 clones, 55% to 75% occurring once. Sequencing was carried out using non-adjacent lung tissue. Source of these receptors: a human donor with non-small cell lung cancer.

V and J are TRBV6-5 and TRBJ1-2, with 7 bases fitting TRBD1. The CDR3 is 14 amino acids. Germline V CDR1 and CDR2: MNHEY, SVGAGI. V lost 4 bases, J lost 7 bases, and 9 bases stayed unmatched. CDR3 nucleotides: TGTGCCAGCAGTTTCCGGGACAGAGCAGGTGGCTACACCTTC. As protein: CASSFRDRAGGYTF.

This chain connects TRBV5-1 to TRBJ2-3, with D possibly being TRBD2 (5 bases). Germline V lookup: CDR1 SGHRS, CDR2 YFSETQ. CDR3 length: 15 residues. Trimming took off 0 bases at V and 0 bases at J, with 8 bases between the two ends. CDR3 coding DNA: TGCGCCAGCAGCTTGGCGGGATGGAGCACAGATACGCAGTATTTT. Protein product: CASSLAGWSTDTQYF.

The V and J genes are TRBV19 and TRBJ2-1; TRBD2 might be the D (6 bases). Germline V gene lookup returns CDR1 LNHDA and CDR2 SQIVND (reference sequence). This CDR3 is built from 14 residues. V was cut by 3 bases and J by 5 bases, with 11 bases left in between. CDR3 nucleotide sequence: TGTGCCAGTAGTATTGGGACTTTAAACAATGAGCAGTTCTTC. Translation gives CASSIGTLNNEQFF. Based on the CDR3 plus reference TRBV19 and TRBJ2-1, the full variable domain is DGGITQSPKYLFRKEGQNVTLSCEQNLNHDAMYWYRQDPGQGLRLIYYSQIVNDFQKGDIAEGYSVSREKKESFPLTVTSAQKNPTAFYLCASSIGTLNNEQFFGPGTRLTVL.

V usage is TRBV7-2 and J usage is TRBJ2-3; 12 bases line up with TRBD2. CDR3 length equals 17 residues. Germline V CDR1 and CDR2: SGHTA, FQGNSA. The ends lost 1 base at V and 7 bases at J; junction bases unmatched: 9. The CDR3, as DNA: TGTGCCAGCAGCTTAGGTTTCAGGACTAGCGGGGAGAATACGCAGTATTTT. It specifies CASSLGFRTSGENTQYF. The full variable domain, in which reference TRBV7-2 and TRBJ2-3 provide the parts outside the CDR3, is GAGVSQSPSNKVTEKGKDVELRCDPISGHTALYWYRQSLGQGLEFLIYFQGNSAPDKSGLPSDRFSAERTGGSVSTLTIQRTQQEDSAVYLCASSLGFRTSGENTQYFGPGTRLTVL.

The chain carries TRBV11-1 and TRBJ2-1; weak D call: TRBD2 (5 bases). Deletions cut 5 bases from V and 4 bases from J, with 18 bases between. CDR1 and CDR2 from the germline V gene are SGHAT and FQDESV (reference sequence). This CDR3 contains 16 residues. CDR3 in DNA: TGTGCCAGCAGCCTTATAGGGATTAGCGCTTACAATGAGCAGTTCTTC. Translated: CASSLIGISAYNEQFF.